Presented here are 13 T cell receptor beta chains from one specimen sequenced in a study of T cell clonality in common variable immunodeficiency. The protocol was immunoSEQ multiplex PCR, while the TCRdb copy is restricted to in-frame clones and leaves out a portion. The table lists more than 35,000 clones, with no singletons. The source material was peripheral blood mononuclear cells. These receptors were obtained from a person aged 18 to 69 in good health.

This clone was seen many times. The read ends 3 residues early relative to the CDR3; the germline J gene fills the gap. The chain joins TRBV19 to TRBJ2-1; 10 nucleotides match TRBD1. The CDR3 is 15 residues long. J was trimmed by 6 bases and V by 5 bases; bases with no gene match: 7. In germline, CDR1 is LNHDA, CDR2 SQIVND (reference sequence). The chain's CDR3 is CASSLGQGPLNEQFF. The sequenced CDR3 bases are TGTGCCAGTAGTTTGGGACAGGGGCCCCTCAATGAG.

This clone showed up many times. The read ends 3 residues shy of where the CDR3 ends; the end is completed using the germline J gene. The chain couples TRBV30 to TRBJ1-2; possibly TRBD1 for D (5 bases). V was shortened by 2 bases and J by 4 bases, with 11 bases between the two germline ends. This CDR3 comprises 13 residues. In germline, CDR1 is GTSNPN, CDR2 SVGIG (reference sequence). CDR3: CAWSWGSGYGYTF. The CDR3 bases that were read are TGTGCCTGGAGTTGGGGCTCAGGCTATGGC.

This clone was seen at least ten times. Coverage ceases 3 residues before the CDR3 finishes, and the germline J gene fills in the end. The chain recombines TRBV19 with TRBJ2-1; the match to TRBD2 covers 8 bases. Trimming cost V 3 bases and J 9 bases; bases outside gene matches: 7. The CDR3 loop spans 14 amino acids. CDR1 and CDR2 (germline): LNHDA, SQIVND (reference sequence). CDR3 in amino acids: CASSMHGTRIEQFF. CDR3 bases read: TGTGCCAGTAGTATGCACGGGACTAGAATTGAG.

This clone came up many times. The CDR3 is cut off 3 residues early in the read; its end comes from the germline J gene. The rearrangement links TRBV6-1 to TRBJ2-5, with 8 bases fitting TRBD1. The CDR3 sequence is 14 residues long. J was trimmed by 5 bases and V by 2 bases; bases with no gene match: 4. In germline, CDR1 is MNHNS, CDR2 SASEGT. The CDR3 bases that were read are TGTGCCAGCAGTGAACAGGGGGCATGGGAGACC. Protein sequence: CASSEQGAWET. The whole CDR3 is CASSEQGAWETQYF.

This clone was recorded many times. The CDR3 is cut off 3 residues early in the read; its end comes from the germline J gene. The V call is TRBV23-1, the J call TRBJ1-1; D is unresolved. Being an ORF, TRBV23-1 has a function that is uncertain. The CDR3 length is 14 residues. Trimming took 8 bases from V and 3 from J, leaving 16 bases between them. The chain's CDR3 is CASPKFDNYTEAFF. The DNA read from the CDR3 is TGCGCCAGCCCAAAGTTTGACAATTACACTGAA.

This clone was counted between two and nine times. A read error may produce the germline difference seen at one junction end. The CDR3 is cut off 3 residues early in the read; its end comes from the germline J gene. This sequence joins TRBV7-9 and TRBJ1-2, with TRBD1 identical over 7 bases. This CDR3 contains 13 residues. The germline CDR1 and CDR2 sequences are SEHNR and FQNEAQ (reference sequence). CDR3 bases read: TGTTCCAGCAGCTTAGGGACAGACTATGGC. Protein: CSSSLGTDYG. The whole CDR3 protein reads CSSSLGTDYGYTF.

The table lists this clone with many counts. The read ends 3 residues before the CDR3 terminus; that terminus is restored from the germline J gene. The chain uses TRBV19 and TRBJ1-5; TRBD1 is a possible D gene (5 bases). Germline CDR1 reads LNHDA; CDR2 reads SQIVND (reference sequence). The CDR3 consists of 16 residues. V was clipped by 6 bases and J by 0 bases, with 15 bases between them. The covered CDR3 bases are TGTGCCAGTAGGGATCTGGGGCAGGCTAGCAATCAGCCC. This sequence encodes CASRDLGQASNQP. The complete CDR3 protein is CASRDLGQASNQPQHF.

This clone was recorded at least ten times. CDR3 sequence: CSARGRGVTDTQYF. CDR3 DNA (partial): TGCAGTGCTAGGGGGAGAGGGGTTACAGATACG. V is TRBV20-1 and J is TRBJ2-3, with D perhaps given as TRBD1 or TRBD2 (5 bases each). The read ends 3 residues shy of where the CDR3 ends; the end is completed using the germline J gene. Trimming removed 3 bases from V and 3 bases from J, with 13 bases in between. The CDR3 consists of 14 residues. Per germline, CDR1 DFQATT and CDR2 SNEGSKA (reference sequence).

This clone has at least ten counts. The read terminates 3 residues ahead of where the CDR3 ends, so the germline J gene completes it. The chain combines TRBV7-8 with TRBJ1-6, with D unclear. With 0 bases removed from V and 7 bases from J, the gap between germline ends came to 4 bases. CDR1 SGHVS and CDR2 FQNEAQ come from the germline V gene. CDR3 size: 13 residues. The CDR3 is CASSLAGNSPLHF. The CDR3 bases that were read are TGTGCCAGCAGCTTAGCAGGGAATTCACCC. Full variable domain (rest looked up from reference TRBV7-8 and TRBJ1-6): GAGVSQSPRYKVAKRGQDVALRCDPISGHVSLFWYQQALGQGPEFLTYFQNEAQLDKSGLPSDRFFAERPEGSVSTLKIQRTQQEDSAVYLCASSLAGNSPLHFGNGTRLTVT.

This clone was seen repeatedly, ten times or more. The read terminates 3 residues ahead of where the CDR3 ends, so the germline J gene completes it. This chain connects TRBV5-6 to TRBJ1-2; possibly TRBD1 for D (6 bases). The CDR3 loop spans 14 amino acids. Germline assignment: CDR1 SGHDT and CDR2 YYEEEE. The V end lost 4 bases, the J end lost 7 bases, and 17 bases lay between the germline ends. The CDR3 reads CASSLSAGASGYTF. The sequenced part of the CDR3 DNA is TGTGCCAGCAGCCTATCTGCAGGGGCAAGTGGC.

This clone was observed at least ten times. The CDR3 goes on 3 residues after the read ends, and that part is filled in from the germline J gene. V gene TRBV20-1 combines with J gene TRBJ2-1; D is possibly TRBD1 (6 bases). Trimming pared 1 base from V and 9 bases from J, leaving 10 bases between. Looked up from germline, CDR1 is DFQATT and CDR2 is SNEGSKA (reference sequence). This CDR3 is 12 amino acids long. CDR3: CSARGQGSEQFF. The sequenced part of the CDR3 DNA is TGCAGTGCTAGAGGTCAGGGGAGTGAG.

This clone was seen only a few times. The CDR3 extends 3 residues past the end of the read, so its final part is completed from the germline J gene. The chain links TRBV18 to TRBJ1-1, with 8 positions matching TRBD1. The V segment lost 5 bases and the J segment 1 base; nucleotides outside the gene matches: 3. Per germline, CDR1 KGHSH and CDR2 LQKENI. This CDR3 is built from 14 residues. The CDR3 loop is CASSLGQGNTEAFF. The sequenced part of the CDR3 DNA is TGTGCCAGCTCATTAGGACAGGGGAACACTGAA.

CDR3: CASSINRQGAPTNEKLFF. CDR3 bases read: TGTGCCAGTAGTATAAACCGACAGGGAGCACCGACTAATGAAAAA. The chain uses TRBV19 and TRBJ1-4; 7 positions agree with TRBD1. The read finishes 3 residues shy of the CDR3 end, and the germline J gene is used to complete it. This CDR3 is 18 amino acids long. The trim removed 2 bases at V and 2 bases at J, leaving 11 bases unmatched. Germline V gene data show CDR1 as LNHDA and CDR2 as SQIVND (reference sequence).